This T cell receptor beta chain was recovered during a study of regulatory T cells in long-lasting Graves disease. Researchers made TCR beta libraries by using iRepertoire HTBI primers and running Arm-PCR on CDR3 regions. Using its own MiXCR run on the multiplex PCR reads, TCRdb lists one record per CDR3 protein. The sample holds about 450,000 distinct CDR3 sequences, around 15% seen once. This clonotype was seen more than once but under ten times. The CDR3 totals 15 residues. V lost 2 bases and J lost 3, with 15 bases in between. Germline-derived CDR1 and CDR2 are SGHRS and YFSETQ. As for time point: newly diagnosed GD, antithyroid drugs for less than 3 months. Researchers made the TCR library from RNA that was extracted from PBMCs. These same data were also listed under a study on T cells in Graves' hyperthyroidism and ophthalmopathy. That paper notes: An absence of ophthalmopathy progression within 18 months meant stable Graves' hyperthyroidism. RT-PCR in the first round (using the HTBI primer set) targeted the TCR CDR3.

This material consisted of peripheral blood mononuclear cells (PBMCs), taken at new diagnosis, from a patient treated with antithyroid drugs. This TCR was sampled from a woman aged 45-59 years with Graves disease. The V gene is TRBV5-1, the J gene TRBJ2-7; a weak D match, TRBD2 (6 bases). The CDR3: CASSFDYGGFYEQYF. CDR3 in DNA: TGCGCCAGCAGCTTCGACTATGGGGGGTTCTACGAGCAGTACTTC.